This T cell receptor beta chain was retrieved from a study of cytomegalovirus exposure and HLA in healthy donors. Trimming took off 4 bases at V and 2 bases at J, with 15 bases between the two ends. This CDR3 has 15 amino acids. In germline, CDR1 is SNHLY, CDR2 FYNNEI. The study's findings and limits: In vitro checks showed that a few CMV-associated chains really do target CMV antigens. HLA allele associations emerged for around 15,000 TCR beta sequences in a later analysis, at 0.05 false discovery rate. Earlier results showed most TCR beta V segments being productive about 87% or about 30% of the time.

About this clone itself: The antigen is not known.

Both 60 Vbeta primers and 13 Jbeta primers went into the PCR. Method: immunoSEQ multiplex PCR; TCRdb's copy keeps in-frame clones and lacks some. The sample has 200,000 to 250,000 clones, 75% to 90% seen once. The source material was PBMCs. This chain connects TRBV2 to TRBJ2-7; perhaps TRBD1 as D (5 bases). The clonotype comes from a woman in her forties in good health and CMV-seronegative. The CDR3: CASSGRKRQTYEQYF. In DNA form, the CDR3 reads TGTGCCAGCAGTGGGAGAAAGAGACAGACCTACGAGCAGTACTTC.